These 16 T cell receptor beta chains came from one sample sequenced in a study of shared clonotypes between healthy human individuals. Produced via immunoSEQ multiplex PCR; TCRdb's table is partial and in-frame only. The sample consists of 560,000 or so clones, 96% of them appearing once. Selected positively for CCR7 and CD45RO-negative, naive CD8 cells excluded terminally differentiated effector memory CD45RA+ cells. Sequencing input: naive CD8+ T cells sorted from blood. These receptors originate from a woman aged 30 to 39 in good health.

The DNA of the CDR3 is TGTGCCAGCAGTTTAGGGGTAGACACCGGGGAGCTGTTTTTT. It specifies CASSLGVDTGELFF. The rearrangement uses TRBV27 and TRBJ2-2; D is undetermined. CDR3 length equals 14 residues. Per germline, CDR1 MNHEY and CDR2 SMNVEV (reference sequence). Trimming took off 2 bases at V and 3 bases at J, with 7 bases between the two ends.

This clone is a singleton in its sample. The chain uses TRBV21-1 and TRBJ1-1; TRBD1 reflects the table's D call only, with no check against the DNA. TRBV21-1 is a known pseudogene. The CDR3 extends over 15 amino acids. CDR3 loop: CASRRQSWSAPEAFF. CDR3 DNA: TGTGCCAGCAGACGACAATCCTGGTCGGCTCCTGAAGCTTTCTTT.

The chain has TRBV11-2 and TRBJ1-2; tentative D call: TRBD1 (6 bases). The CDR3 length is 16 residues. Germline CDR1 and CDR2: SGHAT and FQNNGV. The V gene lost 1 base and the J gene lost 4 bases, with 16 bases spanning the gap. The DNA of the CDR3 is TGTGCCAGCAGCTTAGTTCCTGGGGGCGGGGGCTATGGCTACACCTTC. It is translated as CASSLVPGGGGYGYTF.

The chain joins TRBV27 to TRBJ2-2, with TRBD1 as a possible D gene (5 bases). The CDR3 length is 16 residues. The germline gives CDR1 MNHEY, CDR2 SMNVEV (reference sequence). Trimming stripped 7 bases from V and 1 base from J, with 16 bases between. The CDR3 nucleotides read TGTGCCAGCACCCCTTCGTGGGGCGAGAACACCGGGGAGCTGTTTTTT. Translating it yields CASTPSWGENTGELFF.

The chain uses TRBV5-4 and TRBJ2-1, with no clear D. This CDR3 has 12 amino acids. The germline V gene has CDR1 SGHNT and CDR2 YYREEE (reference sequence). The V gene lost 4 bases and the J gene lost 12 bases, with 14 bases spanning the gap. This CDR3 reads CASSHPITGQFF. Written as DNA, the CDR3 is TGTGCCAGCAGCCACCCGATTACGGGGCAGTTCTTC.

The gene calls are TRBV19 and TRBJ1-2; D not certain. Germline V lookup: CDR1 LNHDA, CDR2 SQIVND (reference sequence). With 4 bases removed from V and 2 bases from J, the gap between germline ends came to 8 bases. The CDR3 spans 13 residues. The CDR3 sequence: CASSTTKNYGYTF. CDR3 nucleotides: TGTGCCAGTAGTACGACGAAGAACTATGGCTACACCTTC.

This chain links TRBV6-5 with TRBJ2-2; tentative D call: TRBD2 (6 bases). The CDR3 is made up of 16 amino acids. Trimming cost V 2 bases and J 6 bases, with 16 bases left between them. CDR1 is MNHEY and CDR2 is SVGAGI in the germline V gene. CDR3 in amino acids: CASSYEGGPLAGELFF. The CDR3 DNA reads as TGTGCCAGCAGTTACGAAGGAGGGCCCCTCGCCGGGGAGCTGTTTTTT.

This rearrangement joins TRBV5-5 to TRBJ2-3, with unresolved D. Germline values: CDR1 SGHKS, CDR2 YYEKEE (reference sequence). V was trimmed by 4 bases and J by 2 bases, leaving 11 bases between them. This CDR3 spans 14 amino acids. DNA of the CDR3: TGTGCCAGCAGCCCTGCACGCGACACAGATACGCAGTATTTT. The encoded protein is CASSPARDTDTQYF.

This chain connects TRBV6-1 to TRBJ2-5, with 8 bases lining up with TRBD1. Germline V CDR1 and CDR2: MNHNS, SASEGT. V gave up 0 bases and J gave up 2 bases; unmatched junction bases: 5. This CDR3 has 16 amino acids. CDR3 coding DNA: TGTGCCAGCAGTGAAGCGGTGACAGGGGCGCAAGAGACCCAGTACTTC. This gives the protein CASSEAVTGAQETQYF.

The chain recombines TRBV28 with TRBJ1-1; tentative D call: TRBD1 (5 bases). In germline, CDR1 is MDHEN, CDR2 SYDVKM. This CDR3 has 16 amino acids. The V and J ends lost 3 bases and 1 base respectively, with 15 bases between them. CDR3 DNA sequence: TGTGCCAGCAGTTTGGTAGGGAAGGGGACGAACACTGAAGCTTTCTTT. Encoded protein: CASSLVGKGTNTEAFF.

J is TRBJ2-7 and V is TRBV2; D is unclear. This CDR3 spans 14 amino acids. CDR1 SNHLY and CDR2 FYNNEI come from the germline V gene. Trimming stripped 6 bases from V and 5 bases from J, with 17 bases between. In DNA, the CDR3 is TGTGCCAGCAGCGACACATTTTTGCGGCACGAGCAGTACTTC. Translation gives CASSDTFLRHEQYF.

The V gene is TRBV23-1, the J gene TRBJ2-7; a possible D gene is TRBD2 (6 bases). TRBV23-1 is assigned to the ORF class and has an uncertain function. CDR3 size: 14 residues. The V end lost 6 bases, the J end lost 5 bases, and 17 bases lay between the germline ends. As DNA, the CDR3 is TGCGCCAGCAGCCGCGGGGCCGCGGGCAACGAGCAGTACTTC. It translates to CASSRGAAGNEQYF.

A single count supports this clone. This chain joins TRBV15 and TRBJ2-5; D possibly corresponds to TRBD1 (6 bases). Trimming pared 5 bases from V and 4 bases from J, leaving 20 bases between. CDR1 is LNHNV and CDR2 is YYDKDF in the germline V gene (reference sequence). The CDR3 length is 16 residues. CDR3 sequence reads: CATSRLITGSLETQYF. The CDR3 DNA follows: TGTGCCACCAGCCGGCTAATTACAGGGTCGTTAGAGACCCAGTACTTC.

The chain joins TRBV6-1 to TRBJ1-1, with D unresolved. Trimming stripped 1 base from V and 4 bases from J, with 7 bases between. Germline loops: CDR1 MNHNS, CDR2 SASEGT. The CDR3 is 13 residues long. Here the CDR3 reads CASSEGEITEAFF. The CDR3 region has the DNA TGTGCCAGCAGTGAAGGGGAAATCACTGAAGCTTTCTTT.

The chain couples TRBV27 to TRBJ2-5, with 8 bases that match TRBD2. The CDR3 covers 15 residues. Trimming cost V 6 bases and J 4 bases; bases outside gene matches: 10. Per germline, CDR1 MNHEY and CDR2 SMNVEV (reference sequence). CDR3 protein: CASRQQFGGGETQYF. The CDR3 DNA follows: TGTGCCAGCAGACAACAATTCGGGGGGGGAGAGACCCAGTACTTC.

This clone appeared once. The rearrangement links TRBV19 to TRBJ2-7; D is unclear. This CDR3 spans 12 amino acids. Germline CDR1 and CDR2: LNHDA and SQIVND (reference sequence). The V gene lost 1 base and the J gene lost 6 bases, with 7 bases spanning the gap. The CDR3 protein is CASSIGRSEQYF. The DNA of the CDR3 is TGTGCCAGTAGTATAGGCCGGAGCGAGCAGTACTTC.